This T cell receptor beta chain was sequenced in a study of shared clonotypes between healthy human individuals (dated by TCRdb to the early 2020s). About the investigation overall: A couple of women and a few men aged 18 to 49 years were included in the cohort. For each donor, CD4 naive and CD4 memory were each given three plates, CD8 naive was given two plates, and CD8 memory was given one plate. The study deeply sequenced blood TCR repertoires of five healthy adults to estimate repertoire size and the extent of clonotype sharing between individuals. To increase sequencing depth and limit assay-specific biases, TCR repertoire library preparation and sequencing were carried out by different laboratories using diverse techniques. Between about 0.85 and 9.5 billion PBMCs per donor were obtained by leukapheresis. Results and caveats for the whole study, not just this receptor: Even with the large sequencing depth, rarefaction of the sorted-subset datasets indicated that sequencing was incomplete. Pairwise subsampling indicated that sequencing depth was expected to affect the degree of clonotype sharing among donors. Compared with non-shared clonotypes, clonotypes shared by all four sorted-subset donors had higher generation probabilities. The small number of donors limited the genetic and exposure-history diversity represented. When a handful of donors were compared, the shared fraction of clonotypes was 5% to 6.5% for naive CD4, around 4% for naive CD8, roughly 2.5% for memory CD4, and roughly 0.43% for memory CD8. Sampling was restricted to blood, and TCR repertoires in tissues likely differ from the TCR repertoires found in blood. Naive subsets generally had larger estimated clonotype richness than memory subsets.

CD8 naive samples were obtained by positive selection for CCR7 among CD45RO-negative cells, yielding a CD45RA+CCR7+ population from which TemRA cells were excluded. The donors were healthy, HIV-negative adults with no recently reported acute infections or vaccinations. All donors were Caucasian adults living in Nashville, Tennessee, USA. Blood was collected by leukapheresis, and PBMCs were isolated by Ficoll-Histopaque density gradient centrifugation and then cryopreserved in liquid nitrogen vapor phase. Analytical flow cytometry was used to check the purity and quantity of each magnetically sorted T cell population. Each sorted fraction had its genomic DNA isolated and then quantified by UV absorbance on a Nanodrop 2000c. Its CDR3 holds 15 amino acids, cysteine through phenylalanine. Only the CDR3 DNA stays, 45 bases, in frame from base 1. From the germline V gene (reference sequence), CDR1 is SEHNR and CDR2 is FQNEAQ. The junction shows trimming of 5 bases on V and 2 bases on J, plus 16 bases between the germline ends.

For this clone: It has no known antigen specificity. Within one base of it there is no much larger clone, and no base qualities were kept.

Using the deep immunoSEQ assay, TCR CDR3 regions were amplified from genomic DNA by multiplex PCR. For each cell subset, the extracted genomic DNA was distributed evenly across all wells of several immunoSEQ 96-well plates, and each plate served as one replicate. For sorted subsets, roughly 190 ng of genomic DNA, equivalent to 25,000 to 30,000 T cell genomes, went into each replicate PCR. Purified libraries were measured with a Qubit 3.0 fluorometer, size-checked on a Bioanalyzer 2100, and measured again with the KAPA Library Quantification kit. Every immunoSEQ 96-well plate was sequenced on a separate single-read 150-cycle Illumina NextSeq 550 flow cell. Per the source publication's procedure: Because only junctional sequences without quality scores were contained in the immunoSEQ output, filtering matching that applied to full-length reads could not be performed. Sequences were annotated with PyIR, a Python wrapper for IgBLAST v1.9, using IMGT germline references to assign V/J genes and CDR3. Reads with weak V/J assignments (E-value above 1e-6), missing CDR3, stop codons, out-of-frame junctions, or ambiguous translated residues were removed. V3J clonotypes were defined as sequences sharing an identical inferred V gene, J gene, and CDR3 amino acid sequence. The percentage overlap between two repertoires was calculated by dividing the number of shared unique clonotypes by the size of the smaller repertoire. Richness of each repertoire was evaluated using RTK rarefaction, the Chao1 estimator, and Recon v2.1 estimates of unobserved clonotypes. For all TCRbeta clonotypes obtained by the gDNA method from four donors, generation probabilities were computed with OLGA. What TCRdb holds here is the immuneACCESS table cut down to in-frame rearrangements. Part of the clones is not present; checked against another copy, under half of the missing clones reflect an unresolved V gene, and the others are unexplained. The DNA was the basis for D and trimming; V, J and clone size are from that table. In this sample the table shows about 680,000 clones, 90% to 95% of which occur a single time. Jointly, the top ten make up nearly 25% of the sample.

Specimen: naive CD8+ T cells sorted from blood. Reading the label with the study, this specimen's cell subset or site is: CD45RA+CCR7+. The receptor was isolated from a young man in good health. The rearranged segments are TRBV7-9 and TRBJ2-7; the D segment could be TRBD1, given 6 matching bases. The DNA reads TGTGCCAGCAGCCTAACTAAGGACAGCCCCTACGAGCAGTACTTC. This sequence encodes CASSLTKDSPYEQYF.